These 20 T cell receptor beta chains share one sample of origin, sequenced in a study of radiotherapy plus CTLA-4 blockade in lung cancer. Sequencing was performed with immunoSEQ multiplex PCR; in TCRdb, only in-frame clones are kept and a portion is missing. The sample includes fewer than 45,000 clones, roughly two thirds of them seen just once. The sample consisted of peripheral blood, taken from a patient treated with radiotherapy plus ipilimumab. Receptors were obtained from a human donor with non-small cell lung cancer who had stable disease on radiotherapy plus ipilimumab.

V gene TRBV11-3 combines with J gene TRBJ2-4; 7 positions match TRBD1. Losses at the gene ends were 4 bases for V and 2 bases for J; bases not matched to a gene: 5. Germline assignment: CDR1 SGHNT and CDR2 YENEEA. This CDR3 comprises 15 residues. DNA for the CDR3: TGTGCCAGCAGCTCAGGGGGTTTAACCAAAAACATTCAGTACTTC. This sequence encodes CASSSGGLTKNIQYF.

The gene calls are TRBV6-5 and TRBJ2-2; 9 nucleotides line up with TRBD1. CDR1 and CDR2 from the germline V gene are MNHEY and SVGAGI. The CDR3 totals 13 residues. Germline trimming cut 6 bases from V and 7 bases from J; bases unmatched to any gene: 3. The CDR3 loop is CASRGQGFGELFF. In nucleotides, the CDR3 is TGTGCCAGCAGGGGACAGGGTTTCGGGGAGCTGTTTTTT.

The V and J genes are TRBV2 and TRBJ1-1; possibly TRBD1 for D (6 bases). Trimming shortened V by 4 bases and J by 6 bases, and 18 bases separated the two germline ends. The CDR3 sequence is 15 residues long. Germline CDR1 SNHLY, CDR2 FYNNEI. CDR3 sequence reads: CASSGGRGFSSEAFF. In DNA form, the CDR3 reads TGTGCCAGCAGTGGGGGGCGGGGGTTCAGCTCTGAAGCTTTCTTT.

The chain uses TRBV6-6 and TRBJ2-3; 10 bases match TRBD2. This CDR3 has 15 amino acids. Germline CDR1 MNHNY, CDR2 SVGAGI (reference sequence). V was pared by 5 bases and J by 0 bases, with 2 bases of the junction left unmatched. CDR3: CASSSGGASTDTQYF. CDR3 DNA sequence: TGTGCCAGCAGTAGCGGGGGGGCTAGCACAGATACGCAGTATTTT.

J is TRBJ1-2 and V is TRBV2, with 9 bases aligning to TRBD1. The CDR3 is 15 residues long. With V trimmed by 7 bases and J by 6 bases, 12 bases remained unmatched. Germline lookup yields CDR1 SNHLY and CDR2 FYNNEI. The CDR3 nucleotides read TGTGCCAGCACTGGGACAGGGAGAGGTTTGCATGGCTACACCTTC. Translating it yields CASTGTGRGLHGYTF. Drawing the rest from reference TRBV2 and TRBJ1-2, the complete variable domain is EPEVTQTPSHQVTQMGQEVILRCVPISNHLYFYWYRQILGQKVEFLVSFYNNEISEKSEIFDDQFSVERPDGSNFTLKIRSTKLEDSAMYFCASTGTGRGLHGYTFGSGTRLTVV.

This chain connects TRBV2 to TRBJ2-6, with D unclear. Germline lookup yields CDR1 SNHLY and CDR2 FYNNEI. The CDR3 length is 13 residues. Trimming pared 6 bases from V and 2 bases from J, leaving 5 bases between. Here the CDR3 DNA reads TGTGCCAGCAGCCCCGCTGGGGCCAACGTCCTGACTTTC. Its translation is CASSPAGANVLTF.

V gene TRBV6-5 combines with J gene TRBJ2-7; 8 bases line up with TRBD1. The CDR3 runs to 13 residues. J was trimmed by 3 bases and V by 6 bases; bases with no gene match: 4. Germline CDR1 is MNHEY and CDR2 is SVGAGI. DNA of the CDR3: TGTGCCAGCAGAATGACAGGGGACTACGAGCAGTACTTC. Translating gives CASRMTGDYEQYF.

J is TRBJ1-3 and V is TRBV6-5; TRBD1 is a possible D gene (5 bases). Germline V lookup: CDR1 MNHEY, CDR2 SVGAGI. The germline V and J ends were trimmed by 6 bases and 4 bases, with 16 bases remaining between them. The CDR3 runs 15 residues. The CDR3 sequence is CASSPTSGGGNTIYF. CDR3 nucleotide sequence: TGTGCCAGCAGCCCGACGTCGGGGGGAGGAAACACCATATATTTT.

This clone was found a few times. The chain combines TRBV11-3 with TRBJ2-5; a possible D gene is TRBD2 (6 bases). Germline V lookup: CDR1 SGHNT, CDR2 YENEEA. Trimming removed 3 bases from V and 3 bases from J, with 11 bases in between. CDR3 length equals 14 residues. DNA of the CDR3: TGTGCCAGCAGCTTGCGGGGAAAAGAAGAGACCCAGTACTTC. Its protein product is CASSLRGKEETQYF.

The J gene is TRBJ2-5, the V gene TRBV9, with D tentatively TRBD1 (8 bases). V lost 4 bases, J lost 4 bases, and 20 bases lay in between. From germline, CDR1 is SGDLS and CDR2 YYNGEE. The CDR3 is 16 residues long. The CDR3 protein is CASSPHPQGGRETQYF. The CDR3 nucleotides are TGTGCCAGCAGCCCTCACCCACAGGGGGGGAGAGAGACCCAGTACTTC.

This chain connects TRBV4-3 to TRBJ2-7; 11 nucleotides agree with TRBD1. This CDR3 is built from 16 residues. The trim removed 0 bases at V and 6 bases at J, leaving 7 bases unmatched. The germline V gene has CDR1 LGHNA and CDR2 YSLEER. The CDR3 spells CASSQDGTGGILEQYF. The CDR3 coding sequence is TGCGCCAGCAGCCAAGATGGGACAGGGGGAATCCTCGAGCAGTACTTC.

This clone has only one observation. The chain has TRBV6-6 and TRBJ1-2; the D gene is possibly TRBD1 (5 bases). With 6 bases removed from V and 0 bases from J, the gap between germline ends came to 14 bases. The germline CDR1 and CDR2 sequences are MNHNY and SVGAGI (reference sequence). The CDR3 totals 15 residues. The CDR3 sequence is CASSQDGGANYGYTF. CDR3 DNA sequence: TGTGCCAGCAGCCAGGACGGAGGGGCTAACTATGGCTACACCTTC.

The rearrangement links TRBV6-6 to TRBJ2-6; 9 nucleotides line up with TRBD2. The germline gives CDR1 MNHNY, CDR2 SVGAGI (reference sequence). This CDR3 is built from 16 residues. With V trimmed by 6 bases and J by 2 bases, 5 bases remained unmatched. CDR3 protein: CASSRGGVAGANVLTF. In DNA form, the CDR3 reads TGTGCCAGCAGCCGCGGGGGGGTTGCTGGGGCCAACGTCCTGACTTTC.

This clone was counted at least ten times. V is TRBV30 and J is TRBJ2-7; 7 bases match TRBD2. Germline loops: CDR1 GTSNPN, CDR2 SVGIG (reference sequence). CDR3 length: 14 amino acids. V gave up 4 bases and J gave up 3 bases; unmatched junction bases: 9. DNA of the CDR3: TGTGCCTGGAAGGTGGGGCGGGGGATCTACGAGCAGTACTTC. This codes for CAWKVGRGIYEQYF.

The chain recombines TRBV6-5 with TRBJ1-2; 9 positions agree with TRBD1. In germline, CDR1 is MNHEY, CDR2 SVGAGI. V gave up 5 bases and J gave up 0 bases; unmatched junction bases: 4. This CDR3 is 15 amino acids long. The CDR3 region has the DNA TGTGCCAGCAGTAGCCGGACAGGGGCTAACTATGGCTACACCTTC. Translation: CASSSRTGANYGYTF.

The chain has TRBV6-5 and TRBJ2-5, with 9 positions matching TRBD1. This CDR3 spans 15 amino acids. Trimming removed 4 bases from V and 5 bases from J; junction bases left unmatched: 8. Germline-derived CDR1 and CDR2 are MNHEY and SVGAGI. CDR3 sequence reads: CASSSPRTGVETQYF. The CDR3 bases are TGTGCCAGCAGTTCCCCCAGGACAGGGGTTGAGACCCAGTACTTC.

The gene calls are TRBV7-9 and TRBJ1-6; 9 nucleotides line up with TRBD1. Germline CDR1 SEHNR, CDR2 FQNEAQ (reference sequence). The CDR3 runs to 17 residues. J lost 7 bases, V lost 3 bases, and 10 bases had no gene match. The CDR3 DNA follows: TGTGCCAGCAGCTTCTCACCCGGGACAGGGTTGAATTCACCCCTCCACTTT. This gives the protein CASSFSPGTGLNSPLHF.

This clone came up a few times. A far larger clone is just one base off, so this is likely a read error. The chain recombines TRBV10-3 with TRBJ1-2; TRBD1 agrees at 7 bases. Germline lookup yields CDR1 ENHRY and CDR2 SYGVKD. CDR3 length equals 12 residues. The DNA for the CDR3 is TGTGACATCAGTGAAGGACAGGATGGCTACACCTTC. Encoded protein: CDISEGQDGYTF.

This chain joins TRBV19 and TRBJ1-1, with D possibly matching TRBD1 (6 bases). The germline V gene encodes CDR1 LNHDA and CDR2 SQIVND (reference sequence). Trimming removed 6 bases from V and 5 bases from J, with 13 bases in between. The CDR3 extends over 13 amino acids. CDR3 nucleotides: TGTGCCAGTAGAGAACAGGGTCGGACTGAAGCTTTCTTT. This encodes CASREQGRTEAFF.

V and J are TRBV27 and TRBJ2-4; D is perhaps TRBD2 (6 bases). The CDR3 has 14 amino acids. In germline, CDR1 is MNHEY, CDR2 SMNVEV (reference sequence). V was trimmed by 5 bases and J by 5 bases, leaving 13 bases between them. The CDR3 DNA reads TGTGCCAGCAGTCCACTGCGGGACCAAAACATTCAGTACTTC. Protein product: CASSPLRDQNIQYF.